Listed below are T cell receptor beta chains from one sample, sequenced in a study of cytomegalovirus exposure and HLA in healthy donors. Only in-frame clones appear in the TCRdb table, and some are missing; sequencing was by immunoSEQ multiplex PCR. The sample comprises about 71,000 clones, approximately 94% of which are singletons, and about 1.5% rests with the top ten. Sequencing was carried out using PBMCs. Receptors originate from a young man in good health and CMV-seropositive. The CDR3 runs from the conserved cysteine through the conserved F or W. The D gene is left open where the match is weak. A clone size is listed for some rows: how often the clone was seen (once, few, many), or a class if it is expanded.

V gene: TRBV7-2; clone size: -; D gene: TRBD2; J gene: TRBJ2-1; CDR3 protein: CASSLEAGASSYNEQFF; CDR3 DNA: TGTGCCAGCAGCTTAGAGGCGGGAGCTTCTTCCTACAATGAGCAGTTCTTC
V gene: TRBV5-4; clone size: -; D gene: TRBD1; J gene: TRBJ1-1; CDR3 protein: CASSPDRGRADTEAFF; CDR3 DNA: TGTGCCAGCAGCCCGGACAGGGGGCGAGCGGACACTGAAGCTTTCTTT
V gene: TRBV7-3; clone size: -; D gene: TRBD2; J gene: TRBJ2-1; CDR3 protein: CASSRSGGPDEQFF; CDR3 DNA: TGTGCCAGCAGCCGTTCGGGGGGGCCAGATGAGCAGTTCTTC
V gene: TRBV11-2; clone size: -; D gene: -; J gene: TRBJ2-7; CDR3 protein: CASSLDRAGWVYEQYF; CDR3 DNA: TGTGCCAGCAGCTTAGATCGGGCAGGGTGGGTCTACGAGCAGTACTTC
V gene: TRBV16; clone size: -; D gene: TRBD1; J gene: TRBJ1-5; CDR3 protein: CASSQTGEQPQHF; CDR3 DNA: TGTGCCAGCAGCCAAACAGGGGAACAGCCCCAGCATTTT
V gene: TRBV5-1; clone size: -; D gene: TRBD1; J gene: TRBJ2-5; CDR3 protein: CASSLGPSGGWETQYF; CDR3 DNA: TGCGCCAGCAGCTTGGGTCCCTCAGGGGGCTGGGAGACCCAGTACTTC
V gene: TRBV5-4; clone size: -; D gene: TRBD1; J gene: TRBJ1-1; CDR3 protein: CASSLGGTGEIRNTEAFF; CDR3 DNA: TGTGCCAGCAGCTTGGGGGGGACAGGGGAGATAAGGAACACTGAAGCTTTCTTT
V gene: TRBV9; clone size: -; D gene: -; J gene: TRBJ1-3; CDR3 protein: CASSVNSGTPRAGNTIYF; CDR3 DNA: TGTGCCAGCAGCGTAAATTCAGGGACTCCCCGTGCTGGAAACACCATATATTTT
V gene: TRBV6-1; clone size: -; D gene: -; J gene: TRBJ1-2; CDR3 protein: CASRAGDNFYGYTF; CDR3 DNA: TGTGCCAGCAGGGCAGGGGATAATTTTTATGGCTACACCTTC
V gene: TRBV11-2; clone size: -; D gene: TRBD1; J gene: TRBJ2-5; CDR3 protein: CASSPRDRGEETQYF; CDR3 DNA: TGTGCCAGCAGCCCCCGGGACAGGGGGGAAGAGACCCAGTACTTC
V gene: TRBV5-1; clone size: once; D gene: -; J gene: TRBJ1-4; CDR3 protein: CASSLTSGNEKLFF; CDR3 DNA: TGCGCCAGCAGCTTGACCTCCGGGAATGAAAAACTGTTTTTT
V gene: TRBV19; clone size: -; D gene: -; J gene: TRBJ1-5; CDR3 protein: CASSIQGYQPQHF; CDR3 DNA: TGTGCCAGTAGTATTCAGGGCTATCAGCCCCAGCATTTT
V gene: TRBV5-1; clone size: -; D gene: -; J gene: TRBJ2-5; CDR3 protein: CASSLGQGSRETQYF; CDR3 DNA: TGCGCCAGCAGCTTGGGGCAGGGGAGCCGGGAGACCCAGTACTTC
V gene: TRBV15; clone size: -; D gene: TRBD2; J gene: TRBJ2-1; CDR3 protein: CATSFLAGAAREQFF; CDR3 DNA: TGTGCCACCAGCTTTCTAGCGGGAGCAGCACGAGAGCAGTTCTTC
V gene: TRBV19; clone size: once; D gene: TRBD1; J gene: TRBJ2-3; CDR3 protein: CASGTGGSRHGKYF; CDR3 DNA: TGTGCCAGCGGGACAGGGGGCTCACGACACGGAAAGTATTTT
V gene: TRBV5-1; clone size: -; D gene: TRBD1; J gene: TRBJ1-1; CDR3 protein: CASSGGGQGRTEAFF; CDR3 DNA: TGCGCCAGCAGCGGGGGGGGACAGGGAAGGACTGAAGCTTTCTTT
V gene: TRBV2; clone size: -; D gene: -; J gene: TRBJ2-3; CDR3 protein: CASSPQVLEATQYF; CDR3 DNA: TGTGCCAGCAGTCCGCAGGTGTTGGAGGCTACGCAGTATTTT
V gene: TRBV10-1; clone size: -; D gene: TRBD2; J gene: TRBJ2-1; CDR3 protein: CASSEKREWYEQFF; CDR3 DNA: TGCGCCAGCAGTGAGAAGCGGGAGTGGTATGAGCAGTTCTTC
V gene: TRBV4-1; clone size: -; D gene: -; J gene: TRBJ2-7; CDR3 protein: CASSQVRQSYEQYF; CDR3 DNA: TGCGCCAGCAGCCAAGTGAGACAGTCCTACGAGCAGTACTTC
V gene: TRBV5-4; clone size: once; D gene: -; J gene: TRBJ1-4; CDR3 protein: CASSSYRDTNEKLFF; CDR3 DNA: TGTGCCAGCAGCTCCTACAGGGACACTAATGAAAAACTGTTTTTT
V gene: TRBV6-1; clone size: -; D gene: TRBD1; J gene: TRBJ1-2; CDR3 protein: CASSEGTGGGYGYTF; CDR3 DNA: TGTGCCAGCAGTGAGGGGACAGGGGGTGGCTATGGCTACACCTTC
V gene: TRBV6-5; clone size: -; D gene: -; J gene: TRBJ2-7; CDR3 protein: CASSYEGKRYEQYF; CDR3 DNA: TGTGCCAGCAGTTACGAGGGTAAGCGATACGAGCAGTACTTC
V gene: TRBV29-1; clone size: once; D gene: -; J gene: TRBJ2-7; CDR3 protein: CSVVGNLYEQYF; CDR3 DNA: TGCAGCGTGGTCGGGAACCTTTACGAGCAGTACTTC
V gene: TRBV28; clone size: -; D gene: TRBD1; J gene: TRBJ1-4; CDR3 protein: CASSPGQGPEKLFF; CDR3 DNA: TGTGCCAGCAGTCCGGGACAGGGACCTGAAAAACTGTTTTTT
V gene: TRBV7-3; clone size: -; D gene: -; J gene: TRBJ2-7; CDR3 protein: CASSPPTGEQYF; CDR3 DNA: TGTGCCAGCAGCCCCCCGACGGGGGAGCAGTACTTC
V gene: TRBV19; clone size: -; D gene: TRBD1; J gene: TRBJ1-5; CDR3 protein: CASSLGTGGFQPQHF; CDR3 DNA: TGTGCCAGTAGTCTGGGGACAGGGGGCTTTCAGCCCCAGCATTTT
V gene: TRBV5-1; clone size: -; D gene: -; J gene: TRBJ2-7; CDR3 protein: CASSSGVGATSYEQYF; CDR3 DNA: TGCGCCAGCAGCTCGGGGGTAGGTGCCACCTCCTACGAGCAGTACTTC
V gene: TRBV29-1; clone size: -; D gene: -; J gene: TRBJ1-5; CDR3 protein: CSVGAGVYQPQHF; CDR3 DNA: TGCAGCGTTGGGGCAGGGGTGTATCAGCCCCAGCATTTT
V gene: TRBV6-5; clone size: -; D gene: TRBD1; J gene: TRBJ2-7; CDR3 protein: CASSYSRQGAYEQYF; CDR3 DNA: TGTGCCAGCAGTTACTCCAGACAGGGCGCCTACGAGCAGTACTTC
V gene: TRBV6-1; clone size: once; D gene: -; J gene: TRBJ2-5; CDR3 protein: CASSLGPSQETQYF; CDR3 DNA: TGTGCCAGCAGTCTGGGGCCGTCGCAAGAGACCCAGTACTTC
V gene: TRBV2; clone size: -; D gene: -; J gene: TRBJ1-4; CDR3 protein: CASSGGRTTNEKLFF; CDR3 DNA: TGTGCCAGCAGTGGGGGGAGGACAACTAATGAAAAACTGTTTTTT
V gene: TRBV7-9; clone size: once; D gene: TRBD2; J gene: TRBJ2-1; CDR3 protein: CASSLTSGRYNEQFF; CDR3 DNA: TGTGCCAGCAGCCTGACTAGCGGGCGATACAATGAGCAGTTCTTC
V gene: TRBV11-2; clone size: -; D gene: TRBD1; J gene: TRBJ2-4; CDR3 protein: CASSTFNRGTQYF; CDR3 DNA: TGTGCCAGCAGCACATTTAACAGGGGTACTCAGTACTTC
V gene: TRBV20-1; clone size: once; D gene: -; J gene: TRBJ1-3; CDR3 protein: CSANRGNTIYF; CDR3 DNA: TGCAGTGCAAACAGGGGAAACACCATATATTTT
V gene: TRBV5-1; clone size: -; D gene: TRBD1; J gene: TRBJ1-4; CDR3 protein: CASSTGQGLSEKLFF; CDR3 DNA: TGCGCCAGCAGCACGGGACAGGGTTTAAGTGAAAAACTGTTTTTT
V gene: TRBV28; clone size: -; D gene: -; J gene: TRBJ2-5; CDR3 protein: CASSRRPGETQYF; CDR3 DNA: TGTGCCAGCAGCCGCCGTCCGGGGGAGACCCAGTACTTC
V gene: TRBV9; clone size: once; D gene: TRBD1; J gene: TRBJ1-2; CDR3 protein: CASSATSGGKGYTF; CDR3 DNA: TGTGCCAGCAGCGCAACCTCAGGGGGCAAAGGCTACACCTTC
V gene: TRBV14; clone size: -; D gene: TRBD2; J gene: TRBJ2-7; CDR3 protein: CASSQGLAGPYEQYF; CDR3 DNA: TGTGCCAGCAGCCAAGGACTAGCGGGACCCTACGAGCAGTACTTC
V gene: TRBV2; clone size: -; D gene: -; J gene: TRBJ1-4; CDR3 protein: CASSDQAFNEKLFF; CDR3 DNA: TGTGCCAGCAGTGATCAGGCGTTTAATGAAAAACTGTTTTTT
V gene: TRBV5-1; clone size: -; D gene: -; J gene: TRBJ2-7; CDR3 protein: CASSLNPSDGEQYF; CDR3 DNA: TGCGCCAGCAGCTTGAATCCTTCAGATGGCGAGCAGTACTTC
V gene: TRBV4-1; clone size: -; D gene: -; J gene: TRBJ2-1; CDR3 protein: CASSQDTRESSYNEQFF; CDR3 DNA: TGCGCCAGCAGCCAAGACACTAGAGAAAGCTCCTACAATGAGCAGTTCTTC
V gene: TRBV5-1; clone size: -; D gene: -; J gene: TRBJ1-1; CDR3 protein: CASSLDLTGGGLEAFF; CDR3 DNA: TGCGCCAGCAGCTTGGATCTAACTGGGGGGGGTTTGGAAGCTTTCTTT
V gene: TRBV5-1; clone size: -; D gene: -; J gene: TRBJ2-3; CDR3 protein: CASSLAVSDTQYF; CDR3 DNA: TGCGCCAGCAGCTTGGCAGTATCAGATACGCAGTATTTT
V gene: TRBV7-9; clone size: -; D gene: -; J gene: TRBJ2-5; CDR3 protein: CASSPRVAGVSETQYF; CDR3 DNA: TGTGCCAGCAGCCCGCGAGTTGCGGGTGTGTCAGAGACCCAGTACTTC
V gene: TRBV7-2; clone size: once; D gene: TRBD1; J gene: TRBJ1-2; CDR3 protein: CASSSRTGGGYGYTF; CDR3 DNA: TGTGCCAGCAGCTCCAGGACAGGAGGAGGCTATGGCTACACCTTC
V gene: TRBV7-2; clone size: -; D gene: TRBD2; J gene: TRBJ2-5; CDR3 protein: CASSKGASGGTETQYF; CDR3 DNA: TGTGCCAGCAGCAAGGGGGCTAGCGGGGGCACAGAGACCCAGTACTTC